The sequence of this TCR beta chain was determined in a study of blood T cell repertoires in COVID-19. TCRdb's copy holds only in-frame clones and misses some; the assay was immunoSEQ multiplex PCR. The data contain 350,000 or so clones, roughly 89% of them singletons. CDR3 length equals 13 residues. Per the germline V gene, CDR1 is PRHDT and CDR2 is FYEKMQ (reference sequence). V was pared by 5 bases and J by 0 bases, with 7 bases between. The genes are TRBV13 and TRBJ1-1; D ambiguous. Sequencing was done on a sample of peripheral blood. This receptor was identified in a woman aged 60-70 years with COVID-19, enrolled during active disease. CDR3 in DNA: TGTGCCAGCAGCCTTTACATGAACACTGAAGCTTTCTTT. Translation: CASSLYMNTEAFF.